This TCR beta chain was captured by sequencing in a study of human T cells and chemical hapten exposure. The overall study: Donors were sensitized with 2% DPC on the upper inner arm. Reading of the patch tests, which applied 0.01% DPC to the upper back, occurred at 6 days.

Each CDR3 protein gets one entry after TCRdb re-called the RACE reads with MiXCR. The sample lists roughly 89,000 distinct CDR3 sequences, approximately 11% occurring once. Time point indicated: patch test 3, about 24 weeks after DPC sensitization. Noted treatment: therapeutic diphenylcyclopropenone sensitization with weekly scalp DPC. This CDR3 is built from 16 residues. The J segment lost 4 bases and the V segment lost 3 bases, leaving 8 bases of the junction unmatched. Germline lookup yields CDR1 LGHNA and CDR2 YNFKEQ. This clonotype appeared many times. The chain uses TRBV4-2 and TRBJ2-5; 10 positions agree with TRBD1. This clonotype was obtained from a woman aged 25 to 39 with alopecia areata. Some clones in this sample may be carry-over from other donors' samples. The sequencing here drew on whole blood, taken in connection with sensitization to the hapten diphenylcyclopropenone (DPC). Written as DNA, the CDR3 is TGTGCCAGCAGCCAGCCGGAGACAGGGGGCGGAGAGACCCAGTACTTC. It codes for CASSQPETGGGETQYF.